Listed below are T cell receptor beta chains from one sample, sequenced in a study of T cell responses to AZD1222 COVID-19 vaccine. The data were produced by immunoSEQ multiplex PCR, yet TCRdb's version contains in-frame clones alone and is incomplete. The sample carries fewer than 120,000 clones, around 81% recorded once. The sample consisted of peripheral blood, taken on day 0 of AZD1222 vaccination. The receptors here all came from an adult in good health. Each CDR3 is given with its conserved first and last residue. The order of the fields is D gene, V gene, CDR3 protein. D genes are given only for firm matches.

TRBD1 | TRBV6-2/TRBV6-3 | CASSPGTVSYNEQFF
NA | TRBV9 | CASSDRAGANVLTF
TRBD1 | TRBV4-1 | CASSQDRATGRSSPLHF
NA | TRBV7-3 | CASSRRADTEAFF
TRBD2 | TRBV28 | CASSLPSGLAGISYEQYF
NA | TRBV12-3/TRBV12-4 | CASSLGQLYGYTF
TRBD1 | TRBV27 | CASSPRQGVSSGANVLTF
TRBD1 | TRBV12-3/TRBV12-4 | CASTRFWTGEAFF
NA | TRBV7-2 | CASSLAPPKNIQYF
NA | TRBV3-1/TRBV3-2 | CASSPPFTSGANVLTF
NA | TRBV19 | CASTAGPTEAFF
NA | TRBV30 | CAWVPKGVPYEQYF
NA | TRBV28 | CASSLGLGGVGEKLFF
NA | TRBV27 | CASSSGGYSYNEQFF
NA | TRBV2 | CASTGAGYEQYF
NA | TRBV3-1/TRBV3-2 | CASSQLGLTKETQYF
TRBD2 | TRBV5-4 | CASSFGLAGAPNEQYF
NA | TRBV6-2/TRBV6-3 | CASSWVYNEQFF
TRBD2 | TRBV7-9 | CASRAGLAGGVGGYNEQFF
NA | TRBV19 | CASSTYEWEKLFF
NA | TRBV30 | CAWSVPRGGGGYTF
NA | TRBV19 | CASSRPGSGNTIYF
NA | TRBV6-5 | CASSYRGSGNTIYF
NA | TRBV10-3 | CAISPRLDNEQFF
TRBD1 | TRBV6-5 | CASNRQGQWGTEAFF